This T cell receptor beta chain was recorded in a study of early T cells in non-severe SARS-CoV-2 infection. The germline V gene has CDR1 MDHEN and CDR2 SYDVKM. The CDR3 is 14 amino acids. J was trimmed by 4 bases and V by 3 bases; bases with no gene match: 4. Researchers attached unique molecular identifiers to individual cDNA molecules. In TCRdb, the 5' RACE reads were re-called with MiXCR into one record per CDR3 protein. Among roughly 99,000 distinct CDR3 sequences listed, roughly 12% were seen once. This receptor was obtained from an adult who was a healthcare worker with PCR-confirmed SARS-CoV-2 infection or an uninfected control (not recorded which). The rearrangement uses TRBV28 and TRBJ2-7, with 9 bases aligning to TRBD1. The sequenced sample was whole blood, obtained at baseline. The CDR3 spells CASSFGDRAYEQYF. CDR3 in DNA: TGTGCCAGCAGTTTTGGGGACAGGGCTTACGAGCAGTACTTC.